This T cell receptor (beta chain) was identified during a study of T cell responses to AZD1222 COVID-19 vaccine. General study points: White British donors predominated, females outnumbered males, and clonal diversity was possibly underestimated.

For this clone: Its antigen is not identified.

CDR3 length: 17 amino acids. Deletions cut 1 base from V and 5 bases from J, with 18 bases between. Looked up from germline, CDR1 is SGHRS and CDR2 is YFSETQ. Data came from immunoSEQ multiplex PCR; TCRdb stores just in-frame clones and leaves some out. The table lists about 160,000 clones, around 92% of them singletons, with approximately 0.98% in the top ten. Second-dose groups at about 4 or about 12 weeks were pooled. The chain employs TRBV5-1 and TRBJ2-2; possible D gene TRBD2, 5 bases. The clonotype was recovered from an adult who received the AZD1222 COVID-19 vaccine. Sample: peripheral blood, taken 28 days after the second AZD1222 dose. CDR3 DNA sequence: TGCGCCAGCAGCTTGATTCCCCCCAGCCGAGGGACCGGGGAGCTGTTTTTT. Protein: CASSLIPPSRGTGELFF.